A selection of T cell receptor beta chains follows, all from one sample in a study of blood T cell repertoires in COVID-19. Clones were sequenced by immunoSEQ multiplex PCR, and TCRdb holds only the in-frame ones, with some missing. In the table there are more than 150,000 clones, over 75% of which are singletons. Sequenced: PBMCs or T cells enriched from blood (not recorded which). Receptors were obtained from a woman aged 50 to 60 who had recovered from COVID-19. Both conserved end residues are part of each CDR3. The D gene is left open where the match is weak. For some rows the clone size is stated as once, few or many, or as a class when expanded; others skip it.

v_gene	abundance	j_gene	d_gene	CDR3aa	CDR3nt
TRBV5-8	few	TRBJ1-6	TRBD1	CASSLGDRENSPLHF	TGTGCCAGCAGCTTGGGGGACAGGGAGAATTCACCCCTCCACTTT
TRBV18	NA	TRBJ1-5	NA	CASSPTGKTGQPQHF	TGTGCCAGCTCACCAACAGGGAAAACTGGTCAGCCCCAGCATTTT
TRBV5-6	NA	TRBJ2-1	NA	CASSLRETHNEQFF	TGTGCCAGCAGCCTCCGGGAGACTCACAATGAGCAGTTCTTC
TRBV4-3	once	TRBJ2-3	TRBD1	CASSQQTGGGDTQYF	TGCGCCAGCAGCCAACAGACAGGGGGTGGAGATACGCAGTATTTT
TRBV3-1/TRBV3-2	NA	TRBJ1-6	TRBD1	CASSQVDRGRRSPLHF	TGTGCCAGCAGCCAAGTGGACAGGGGGCGAAGATCACCCCTCCACTTT
TRBV29-1	NA	TRBJ2-5	TRBD1	CSAWTGGETQYF	TGCAGCGCCTGGACAGGGGGCGAGACCCAGTACTTC
TRBV10-3	NA	TRBJ1-1	NA	CAISEAGGLNTEAFF	TGTGCCATCAGTGAAGCCGGGGGGCTGAACACTGAAGCTTTCTTT
TRBV19	NA	TRBJ2-3	TRBD2	CASSIILAGGPTDTQYF	TGTGCCAGTAGTATAATACTAGCGGGAGGGCCCACAGATACGCAGTATTTT
TRBV7-2	NA	TRBJ2-5	TRBD2	CASSPGLARETQYF	TGTGCCAGCAGCCCGGGACTAGCGAGAGAGACCCAGTACTTC
TRBV12-3/TRBV12-4	NA	TRBJ1-6	NA	CASSLALGSPLHF	TGTGCCAGCAGTTTAGCGCTCGGGTCACCCCTCCACTTT
TRBV19	NA	TRBJ2-2	TRBD2	CASSILRTSGTGELFF	TGTGCCAGTAGTATCCTCCGGACTAGCGGCACCGGGGAGCTGTTTTTT
TRBV30	NA	TRBJ2-5	TRBD2	CAWSVSRTSGWAETQYF	TGTGCCTGGAGTGTTAGTCGTACTAGCGGGTGGGCAGAGACCCAGTACTTC
TRBV2	NA	TRBJ2-5	NA	CASRLAGETQYF	TGTGCCAGCAGGCTCGCGGGAGAGACCCAGTACTTC
TRBV6-5	once	TRBJ1-5	TRBD1	CASRPGTGGNQPQHF	TGTGCCAGCAGGCCAGGGACAGGCGGCAATCAGCCCCAGCATTTT
TRBV27	NA	TRBJ2-7	TRBD2	CASSTRGETYEQYF	TGTGCCAGCAGTACTCGGGGGGAAACCTACGAGCAGTACTTC
TRBV18	NA	TRBJ2-2	NA	CASSPQGDGELFF	TGTGCCAGCTCACCACAGGGAGACGGGGAGCTGTTTTTT
TRBV19	NA	TRBJ1-2	NA	CASRVLQGRGYTF	TGTGCCAGTAGAGTCTTACAGGGAAGAGGCTACACCTTC
TRBV4-1	once	TRBJ2-1	TRBD2	CASSLSLTSGNYNEQFF	TGCGCCAGCAGCCTATCCTTGACTAGCGGGAACTACAATGAGCAGTTCTTC
TRBV28	NA	TRBJ2-7	NA	CASSLSRVPYEQYF	TGTGCCAGCAGTTTATCCAGGGTCCCTTACGAGCAGTACTTC
TRBV7-3	NA	TRBJ2-1	NA	CASSTPGTNEQFF	TGTGCCAGCAGCACCCCCGGGACAAATGAGCAGTTCTTC
TRBV4-3	NA	TRBJ1-6	NA	CASSLARQGNSPLHF	TGCGCCAGCAGCCTGGCGAGGCAGGGCAATTCACCCCTCCACTTT
TRBV3-1/TRBV3-2	NA	TRBJ2-1	TRBD1	CASSRADRGDEQFF	TGTGCCAGCAGCCGAGCGGACAGGGGCGATGAGCAGTTCTTC
TRBV5-4	NA	TRBJ1-4	NA	CASSNSPNEKLFF	TGTGCCAGCAGCAACTCCCCTAATGAAAAACTGTTTTTT
TRBV11-2	NA	TRBJ1-2	NA	CASSPGAGVDYGYTF	TGTGCCAGCAGCCCAGGGGCAGGTGTGGACTATGGCTACACCTTC
TRBV7-2	NA	TRBJ2-4	TRBD2	CASRATSGRAKNIQYF	TGTGCCAGCAGGGCGACTAGCGGGAGAGCCAAAAACATTCAGTACTTC
TRBV5-6	NA	TRBJ1-2	NA	CASSLGTDYYGYTF	TGTGCCAGCAGCTTGGGAACTGACTACTATGGCTACACCTTC
TRBV5-4	once	TRBJ2-4	NA	CASSRSEARGGNIQYF	TGTGCCAGCAGCAGGTCGGAAGCCCGAGGGGGAAACATTCAGTACTTC
TRBV12-3/TRBV12-4	NA	TRBJ2-2	NA	CASSTNTGELFF	TGTGCCAGCAGCACGAACACCGGGGAGCTGTTTTTT
TRBV19	once	TRBJ1-5	TRBD1	CASSPGTGGSAQHF	TGTGCCAGTAGCCCAGGGACAGGGGGATCAGCCCAGCATTTT
TRBV15	once	TRBJ2-5	NA	CATSRDSSVQETQYF	TGTGCCACCAGCAGAGATTCTAGCGTACAAGAGACCCAGTACTTC
TRBV15	few	TRBJ2-7	NA	CASGTGSRYEQYF	TGTGCCAGTGGAACAGGGAGTAGATACGAGCAGTACTTC
TRBV18	NA	TRBJ2-7	TRBD1	CASSQDRVVYEQYF	TGTGCCAGCTCACAAGACAGGGTAGTTTACGAGCAGTACTTC
TRBV28	NA	TRBJ1-2	NA	CASRIGDSLMGGYTF	TGTGCCAGCAGGATAGGAGACAGCCTCATGGGAGGCTACACCTTC
TRBV11-2	NA	TRBJ2-2	TRBD1	CASSLEAGGAVGGELFF	TGTGCCAGCAGCTTAGAGGCAGGGGGCGCCGTGGGCGGGGAGCTGTTTTTT
TRBV6-6	NA	TRBJ1-1	NA	CASSFEEIGAFF	TGTGCCAGCAGCTTCGAAGAAATCGGAGCTTTCTTT
TRBV28	NA	TRBJ2-1	NA	CASSILYNEQFF	TGTGCCAGCAGTATCTTGTACAATGAGCAGTTCTTC
TRBV19	NA	TRBJ1-4	NA	CASSGAEATNEKLFF	TGTGCCAGTAGTGGTGCGGAAGCAACTAATGAAAAACTGTTTTTT
TRBV18	NA	TRBJ1-4	NA	CASSLRTAEAEKLFF	TGTGCCAGCTCACTCCGAACGGCCGAGGCGGAAAAACTGTTTTTT
TRBV3-1/TRBV3-2	NA	TRBJ2-3	NA	CASSQGWSVSGTDTQYF	TGTGCCAGCAGCCAAGGATGGAGCGTATCGGGCACAGATACGCAGTATTTT
TRBV3-1/TRBV3-2	NA	TRBJ2-7	NA	CASSHWGDEQYF	TGTGCCAGCAGCCATTGGGGCGACGAGCAGTACTTC
TRBV19	few	TRBJ1-3	NA	CASSIGGNGNTIYF	TGTGCCAGTAGTATCGGGGGGAACGGAAACACCATATATTTT
TRBV13	NA	TRBJ2-5	NA	CASSLEGQLQETQYF	TGTGCCAGCAGCTTGGAGGGACAGCTCCAAGAGACCCAGTACTTC
TRBV18	NA	TRBJ2-7	TRBD1	CASSPPGQGSYEQYF	TGTGCCAGCTCACCACCGGGACAGGGCTCCTACGAGCAGTACTTC
TRBV18	NA	TRBJ2-1	TRBD1	CASSQTRQGTNEQFF	TGTGCCAGCTCACAAACCAGACAGGGAACCAATGAGCAGTTCTTC
TRBV9	NA	TRBJ2-5	NA	CASSPGTYQGETQYF	TGTGCCAGCAGCCCCGGGACTTATCAAGGGGAGACCCAGTACTTC
TRBV11-2	few	TRBJ1-2	NA	CASSLRRGSKVDYGYTF	TGTGCCAGCAGCCTAAGGAGGGGCAGTAAGGTGGACTATGGCTACACCTTC
TRBV6-5	NA	TRBJ2-7	TRBD2	CASSSPKGLGYEQYF	TGTGCCAGCAGTTCTCCCAAGGGACTAGGGTACGAGCAGTACTTC
TRBV29-1	once	TRBJ1-2	TRBD1	CSVVGAGGNWSYGYTF	TGCAGCGTTGTAGGAGCAGGGGGGAACTGGAGCTATGGCTACACCTTC
TRBV5-1	few	TRBJ1-1	NA	CASSLGTANTEAFF	TGCGCCAGCAGCTTGGGGACAGCGAACACTGAAGCTTTCTTT
TRBV7-2	NA	TRBJ2-5	TRBD2	CASSLVGSGRARETQYF	TGTGCCAGCAGCTTAGTCGGTAGCGGGAGGGCCAGGGAGACCCAGTACTTC
TRBV28	NA	TRBJ1-2	TRBD1	CASSPTGHYYGYTF	TGTGCCAGCAGTCCGACAGGGCACTACTATGGCTACACCTTC